Listed here are 18 T cell receptor beta chains from one sample, sequenced in a study of molecular identifiers for immune sequencing clone quantification. TCRdb fed the PCR reads into MiXCR, producing one record per CDR3 protein. This table has 2,500 or so distinct CDR3 sequences, 15% to 20% appearing once. Material: naive CD8+ T cells from blood, with Jurkat cell RNA spiked in. Subset indicated: FACS-sorted CD8+CD4-CCR7+CD45RA+ naive T cells. The receptor source for this set is a human donor in good health. Some libraries in this study had Jurkat cell RNA spiked in.

Relative to its sample, this clonotype is large. The CDR3 nucleotides read TGTGCCAGCAGCTACGTGGGCACCGGGGAGCTGTTTTTT. As protein: CASSYVGTGELFF. J is TRBJ2-2 and V is TRBV11-2; D unclear. Germline values: CDR1 SGHAT, CDR2 FQNNGV. Trimming pared 4 bases from V and 4 bases from J, leaving 7 bases between. This CDR3 has 13 residues.

This clonotype rates as medium-sized (0.01 to 0.1%). V gene TRBV7-2 combines with J gene TRBJ1-4; TRBD1 matches at 9 bases. The CDR3 consists of 21 residues. CDR1 is SGHTA and CDR2 is FQGNSA in the germline V gene. V lost 4 bases, J lost 0 bases, and 18 bases stayed unmatched. CDR3 sequence: CASSSYPGQGFGTTTNEKLFF. CDR3 bases: TGTGCCAGCAGCTCATATCCGGGACAGGGATTCGGGACGACAACTAATGAAAAACTGTTTTTT.

By sample fraction, this clonotype is medium-sized. The CDR3: CASSFYTSGNTIYF. CDR3 sequence (DNA): TGTGCCAGCAGTTTCTACACCTCTGGAAACACCATATATTTT. The genes are TRBV28 and TRBJ1-3, with D unresolved. CDR3 length: 14 residues. The germline V gene has CDR1 MDHEN and CDR2 SYDVKM. V was trimmed by 3 bases and J by 0 bases, leaving 6 bases between them.

V gene TRBV27 combines with J gene TRBJ1-5; a possible D gene is TRBD1 (5 bases). Germline CDR1 and CDR2: MNHEY and SMNVEV (reference sequence). The CDR3 extends over 17 amino acids. The ends were cut back, 5 bases at V and 5 bases at J, with 22 bases in the middle. CDR3 protein: CASSPAPSWGFDQPQHF. In nucleotides, the CDR3 is TGTGCCAGCAGTCCCGCTCCTAGCTGGGGGTTCGATCAGCCCCAGCATTTT.

The V gene is TRBV7-9, the J gene TRBJ1-4; 7 bases are a match to TRBD1. V lost 1 base, J lost 6 bases, and 5 bases stayed unmatched. The germline gives CDR1 SEHNR, CDR2 FQNEAQ (reference sequence). This CDR3 is 15 amino acids long. This chain's CDR3 is CASSLVRGLDEKLFF. Here the CDR3 DNA reads TGTGCCAGCAGCTTAGTGAGGGGGCTGGATGAAAAACTGTTTTTT.

This clonotype was counted only a few times. This chain uses TRBV27 with TRBJ2-5, with D possibly TRBD2 on 6 matching bases. This CDR3 region has 14 residues. CDR1 MNHEY and CDR2 SMNVEV come from the germline V gene (reference sequence). V lost 8 bases, J lost 2 bases, and 15 bases lay in between. The CDR3, as DNA: TGTGCCAGCGGGGAAGGAGGGCCACAAGAGACCCAGTACTTC. It translates to CASGEGGPQETQYF.

The sample holds a few counts of this clonotype. The chain carries TRBV7-2 and TRBJ2-7; D not certain. Germline V gene sequence: CDR1 SGHTA, CDR2 FQGNSA. Trimming stripped 3 bases from V and 1 base from J, with 7 bases between. The CDR3 is made up of 13 amino acids. CDR3 amino acids: CASSFFRSYEQYF. The CDR3 DNA is TGTGCCAGCAGCTTTTTTCGGTCCTACGAGCAGTACTTC.

This clonotype is classed as medium-sized. The chain couples TRBV28 to TRBJ2-7, with TRBD2 matching over 7 bases. The CDR3 is made up of 14 amino acids. Trimming took 5 bases from V and 2 from J; bases not matched to a gene: 6. Germline V CDR1 and CDR2: MDHEN, SYDVKM. CDR3 nucleotide sequence: TGTGCCAGCAGTGGGCGGCGGGAGCCCTACGAGCAGTACTTC. Its protein is CASSGRREPYEQYF.

By proportion, this clonotype is medium-sized. The V and J genes are TRBV27 and TRBJ1-6; D not certain. The CDR3 has 13 amino acids. V dropped 2 bases and J dropped 8 bases, with 7 bases sitting between them. The germline V gene encodes CDR1 MNHEY and CDR2 SMNVEV (reference sequence). DNA of the CDR3: TGTGCCAGCAGTTTAGCTGGGGATTCACCCCTCCACTTT. Encoded protein: CASSLAGDSPLHF.

In this sample, this clonotype is medium-sized (0.01 to 0.1%). This chain uses TRBV6-2 or TRBV6-3 with TRBJ2-5; D is possibly TRBD2 (5 bases). This CDR3 has 13 amino acids. CDR1 is MNHEY and CDR2 is SVGEGT in the germline V gene. Trimming removed 4 bases at V and 5 bases at J, with 11 bases between. This chain's CDR3 is CASSFGVGETQYF. The CDR3 DNA is TGTGCCAGCAGTTTCGGGGTAGGGGAGACCCAGTACTTC.

This clonotype was observed a few times. With a much larger clone just one base away, this may be a read error. V gene TRBV9 combines with J gene TRBJ2-7, with TRBD2 as a possible D gene (5 bases). The CDR3 runs to 14 residues. Trimming took 0 bases from V and 7 from J, leaving 14 bases between them. Germline CDR1 reads SGDLS; CDR2 reads YYNGEE. The CDR3 DNA reads TGTGCCAGCAGCGTAGGGATAGTGGGAGTTGAGCAGTACTTC. Protein: CASSVGIVGVEQYF.

By sample share, this clonotype is medium-sized. This chain uses TRBV25-1 with TRBJ2-7, with TRBD1 matching over 7 bases. The germline gives CDR1 MGHDK, CDR2 SYGVNS. The J segment lost 2 bases and the V segment lost 5 bases, leaving 6 bases of the junction unmatched. This CDR3 contains 14 residues. Here the CDR3 reads CASSFYGTAYEQYF. The CDR3 bases are TGTGCCAGCAGTTTTTACGGGACAGCCTACGAGCAGTACTTC.

Note on this clonotype: A single base separates this from a much larger clone, so it may be a read error. This sequence joins TRBV5-6 and TRBJ2-5; the D call may be TRBD1 or TRBD2 (5 bases each). Germline V gene data show CDR1 as SGHDT and CDR2 as YYEEEE. V lost 4 bases, J lost 5 bases, and 15 bases lay in between. The CDR3 loop spans 14 amino acids. The CDR3 protein is CASSPLIWGETQYF. CDR3 DNA: TGTGCCAGCAGCCCCCTCATATGGGGGGAGACCCAGTACTTC.

This clonotype showed up just a few times. The chain recombines TRBV20-1 with TRBJ2-3; 9 positions agree with TRBD2. The germline V gene has CDR1 DFQATT and CDR2 SNEGSKA (reference sequence). The CDR3 is 15 residues long. J was trimmed by 4 bases and V by 5 bases; bases with no gene match: 10. CDR3 in DNA: TGCAGTGCTCCCCTGCTAGCGGGAATTCCAGATACGCAGTATTTT. The encoded protein is CSAPLLAGIPDTQYF.

Within the sample, this clonotype is medium-sized. V gene TRBV7-2 combines with J gene TRBJ2-6, with TRBD1 matching over 8 bases. The germline V gene has CDR1 SGHTA and CDR2 FQGNSA. Trimming removed 5 bases from V and 4 bases from J; junction bases left unmatched: 16. The CDR3 has 19 residues. CDR3 sequence reads: CASSASPGGLPSGANVLTF. CDR3 sequence (DNA): TGTGCCAGCAGCGCCTCCCCAGGGGGCCTTCCCTCAGGGGCCAACGTCCTGACTTTC.

This clonotype rates as large. The V and J genes are TRBV13 and TRBJ1-1, with D maybe TRBD1 (5 bases). Trimming took 5 bases from V and 0 from J, leaving 10 bases between them. The CDR3 loop spans 14 amino acids. The germline V gene encodes CDR1 PRHDT and CDR2 FYEKMQ (reference sequence). CDR3 protein: CASSGDRLNTEAFF. The CDR3 DNA follows: TGTGCCAGCAGCGGGGACCGCCTGAACACTGAAGCTTTCTTT.

V gene TRBV5-1 combines with J gene TRBJ2-1, with D unresolved. Germline V gives CDR1 SGHRS, CDR2 YFSETQ. Trimming shortened V by 6 bases and J by 0 bases, and 10 bases separated the two germline ends. The CDR3 extends over 14 amino acids. CDR3 sequence: CASKGVSSYNEQFF. CDR3 sequence (DNA): TGCGCCAGCAAAGGCGTGAGCTCCTACAATGAGCAGTTCTTC.

By proportion, this clonotype is medium-sized. CDR3 amino acids: CASRSWTAAFF. The CDR3 DNA follows: TGTGCCAGCAGGTCCTGGACCGCAGCTTTCTTT. V and J are TRBV27 and TRBJ1-1, with D uncertain. V was trimmed by 6 bases and J by 10 bases, leaving 12 bases between them. CDR3 length: 11 residues. CDR1 is MNHEY and CDR2 is SMNVEV in the germline V gene (reference sequence).